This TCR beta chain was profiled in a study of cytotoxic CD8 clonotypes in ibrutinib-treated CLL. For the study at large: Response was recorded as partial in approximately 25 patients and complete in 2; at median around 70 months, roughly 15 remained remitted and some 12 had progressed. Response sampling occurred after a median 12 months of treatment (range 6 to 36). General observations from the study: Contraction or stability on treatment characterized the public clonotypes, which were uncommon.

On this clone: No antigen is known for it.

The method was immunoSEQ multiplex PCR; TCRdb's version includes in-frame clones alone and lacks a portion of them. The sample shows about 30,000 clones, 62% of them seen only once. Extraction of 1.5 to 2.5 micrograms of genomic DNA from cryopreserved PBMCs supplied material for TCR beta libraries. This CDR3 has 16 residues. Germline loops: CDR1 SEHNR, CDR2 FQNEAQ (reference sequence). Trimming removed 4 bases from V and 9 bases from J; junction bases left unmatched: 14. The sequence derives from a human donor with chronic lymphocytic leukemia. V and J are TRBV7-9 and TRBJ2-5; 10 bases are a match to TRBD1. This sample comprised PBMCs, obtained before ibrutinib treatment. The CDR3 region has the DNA TGTGCCAGCAGCTCGGGACAGGGGCGAGAACGGGCGGCCCAGTACTTC. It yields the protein CASSSGQGRERAAQYF.